The rows below give T cell receptor beta chains drawn from one sample of a study of OX40 agonist ivuxolimab in advanced cancers. The protocol was immunoSEQ multiplex PCR, while the TCRdb copy is restricted to in-frame clones and leaves out a portion. The table shows 48,000 or so clones, with around 90% occurring only once. The sequencing used CD4+ or CD8+ T cells sorted from blood, collected in a trial of the OX40 agonist ivuxolimab. All receptors come from an adult with an advanced solid tumor such as melanoma, head and neck, liver or kidney cancer. Both conserved end residues are part of each CDR3. A D gene is named only where the DNA matches it firmly. Clone size appears in some rows only: once, few, many, or a class for an expanded clone.

clone_size | d_call | j_call | v_call | cdr3_nt | cdr3_aa
- | - | TRBJ2-7 | TRBV7-6 | TGTGCCAGCAGCGTCGGACAGACCTACGAGCAGTACTTC | CASSVGQTYEQYF
- | TRBD1 | TRBJ2-1 | TRBV7-2 | TGTGCCAGCAGCTTAAAGGGGGCTGGCAATGAGCAGTTCTTC | CASSLKGAGNEQFF
- | TRBD1 | TRBJ2-5 | TRBV5-1 | TGCGCCAGCAGCTTGGACAGGGGAAAAGAGACCCAGTACTTC | CASSLDRGKETQYF
- | TRBD1 | TRBJ1-2 | TRBV5-5 | TGTGCCAGCAGCTTGGCTCTTGGGACAGGATATGGCTACACCTTC | CASSLALGTGYGYTF
- | TRBD2 | TRBJ2-5 | TRBV15 | TGTGCCACCGGACTAGCGAAAGAGACCCAGTACTTC | CATGLAKETQYF
- | - | TRBJ1-2 | TRBV30 | TGTGCCTGGAGGGACCTTGGGGGTGGCTATGGCTACACCTTC | CAWRDLGGGYGYTF
- | - | TRBJ2-1 | TRBV30 | TGTGCCTGGAGCCCTAATTACAATGAGCAGTTCTTC | CAWSPNYNEQFF
- | TRBD1 | TRBJ1-5 | TRBV2 | TGTGCCAGCAGTGAGGGGACAGGGCATCAGCCCCAGCATTTT | CASSEGTGHQPQHF
- | - | TRBJ2-1 | TRBV7-2 | TGTGCCAGCAGCTTAGCGGTCTACGACAATGAGCAGTTCTTC | CASSLAVYDNEQFF
- | - | TRBJ2-4 | TRBV7-9 | TGTGCCAGCACCGATTCCCGCGATTCGGCCAAAAACATTCAGTACTTC | CASTDSRDSAKNIQYF
- | - | TRBJ2-3 | TRBV5-6 | TGTGCCAGCAGCCGAGCGGAGACGCAGTATTTT | CASSRAETQYF
- | - | TRBJ1-1 | TRBV5-1 | TGCGCCAGCAGCTTCGGGACCGGGATGAACACTGAAGCTTTCTTT | CASSFGTGMNTEAFF
- | - | TRBJ2-3 | TRBV12-1 | TGTGCCAGCAGCCCTCGGATAGCGGGGGGGCGAAATACTAGCACAGATACGCAGTATTTT | CASSPRIAGGRNTSTDTQYF
- | TRBD2 | TRBJ2-3 | TRBV7-9 | TGTGCCAGCAGCAGACATCCGGGGGGGACTAGCACAGATACGCAGTATTTT | CASSRHPGGTSTDTQYF
- | - | TRBJ1-6 | TRBV7-9 | TGTGCCAGTTCGGGGGATTCACCCCTCCACTTT | CASSGDSPLHF
- | TRBD2 | TRBJ2-1 | TRBV29-1 | TGCAGCGTTGGGACTAGCGGGGATTACAATGAGCAGTTCTTC | CSVGTSGDYNEQFF
- | TRBD2 | TRBJ2-2 | TRBV4-1 | TGCGCCAGCAGCCAGCTAGCGGGGGGCCTCACCGGGGAGCTGTTTTTT | CASSQLAGGLTGELFF
- | - | TRBJ2-2 | TRBV5-1 | TGCGCCAGCGAGGGGGACACCGGGGAGCTGTTTTTT | CASEGDTGELFF
- | TRBD1 | TRBJ1-6 | TRBV9 | TGTGCCAGCACACTCCGGGACAGAGATAATTCACCCCTCCACTTT | CASTLRDRDNSPLHF
- | TRBD2 | TRBJ2-1 | TRBV27 | TGTGCCAGCAGTTTACGCGGGGGGGTCGCTGAGCAGTTCTTC | CASSLRGGVAEQFF
- | TRBD2 | TRBJ2-5 | TRBV28 | TGTGCCAGCAGTTTAAATCCGGCGGAGCCCCTAGCGGGGCCCAGAGAGACCCAGTACTTC | CASSLNPAEPLAGPRETQYF
- | TRBD1 | TRBJ1-2 | TRBV29-1 | TGCAGCGCCTTAGGGGACAGGGGGCGGGACTATGGCTACACCTTC | CSALGDRGRDYGYTF
- | TRBD2 | TRBJ2-5 | TRBV28 | TGTGCCAGCCGCTCCTCCGGGACTAGCGGGGGGCCGAGGGGAGAGACCCAGTACTTC | CASRSSGTSGGPRGETQYF
once | - | TRBJ1-1 | TRBV13 | TGTGCCAGCAGCCCGAACGGGGGCACTGAAGCTTTCTTT | CASSPNGGTEAFF
- | TRBD2 | TRBJ2-5 | TRBV7-8 | TGTGCCAGCAGGTCGGGGGCTAGCGGGGGTGAGACCCAGTACTTC | CASRSGASGGETQYF
- | - | TRBJ1-4 | TRBV30 | TGTGCCTGGACCTCGGCGGAAACTAATGAAAAACTGTTTTTT | CAWTSAETNEKLFF
- | TRBD2 | TRBJ2-3 | TRBV19 | TGTGCCAGTAGTAGCTCGGGAGGCCGTGGAGATACGCAGTATTTT | CASSSSGGRGDTQYF
once | - | TRBJ2-7 | TRBV6-5 | TGTGCCAGCAGTTATAACAGGGACTACGAGCAGTACTTC | CASSYNRDYEQYF
- | - | TRBJ1-2 | TRBV5-8 | TGTGCCAGCAGCCTCGATACAAGGGGGGGCTATGGCTACACCTTC | CASSLDTRGGYGYTF
- | TRBD1 | TRBJ1-2 | TRBV5-1 | TGCGCCAGCAGCTCCGCAGGGGGGGATAACTATGGCTACACCTTC | CASSSAGGDNYGYTF
- | - | TRBJ2-2 | TRBV10-3 | TGTGCCATCAGTGAGTCCGCGGGGATCACTCACACCGGGGAGCTGTTTTTT | CAISESAGITHTGELFF
- | - | TRBJ2-1 | TRBV4-1 | TGCGCCAGCAGCCAAGATCGGAGCTTTGAGCAGTTCTTC | CASSQDRSFEQFF
- | - | TRBJ1-2 | TRBV20-1 | TGCAGTGCTAGGGGGGGAGATGGCTACACCTTC | CSARGGDGYTF
- | TRBD1 | TRBJ1-1 | TRBV19 | TGTGCCAGTACACCGACAGGGGGCCCCACTGAAGCTTTCTTT | CASTPTGGPTEAFF
- | - | TRBJ1-1 | TRBV19 | TGTGCCAGTAGTATCGGGGGCAGGGGCACTGAAGCTTTCTTT | CASSIGGRGTEAFF
- | TRBD1 | TRBJ1-6 | TRBV6-5 | TGTGCCAGCAGTTACCAGACAGGGGGAAATTCACCCCTCCACTTT | CASSYQTGGNSPLHF
- | - | TRBJ1-1 | TRBV5-5 | TGTGCCAGCAGCTTGGACGACACTGAAGCTTTCTTT | CASSLDDTEAFF
- | - | TRBJ2-3 | TRBV5-4 | TGTGCCAGCAGCCTCAGAGGCATTAGCACAGATACGCAGTATTTT | CASSLRGISTDTQYF
- | TRBD1 | TRBJ1-5 | TRBV4-1 | TGCGCCAGCAGCCCGCGGACAGGGCCTCAGCCCCAGCATTTT | CASSPRTGPQPQHF
- | - | TRBJ2-7 | TRBV7-9 | TGTGCCAGCACCCCCCTGCCTAGCGCTCGGGAGCAGTACTTC | CASTPLPSAREQYF
- | TRBD1 | TRBJ1-2 | TRBV10-3 | TGTGCCATCAGTGACACCGGGACAGCATTTAACTATGGCTACACCTTC | CAISDTGTAFNYGYTF
- | TRBD1 | TRBJ2-7 | TRBV27 | TGTGCCAGCAGTCCTTCCAGGACAGGGTACGAGCAGTACTTC | CASSPSRTGYEQYF
- | - | TRBJ2-2 | TRBV6-4 | TGTGCCAGCAGTGACTCGGGGGAAACCGGGGAGCTGTTTTTT | CASSDSGETGELFF
- | - | TRBJ1-5 | TRBV27 | TGTGCCAGCAGATCCTTGGGCAATCAGCCCCAGCATTTT | CASRSLGNQPQHF
once | TRBD1 | TRBJ2-2 | TRBV2 | TGTGCCAGCAGTGAAGAAAGGGGGCTCTCCGGGGAGCTGTTTTTT | CASSEERGLSGELFF
- | - | TRBJ2-6 | TRBV15 | TGTGCCACCAGCACCCGAAAGAGATCTGGGGCCAACGTCCTGACTTTC | CATSTRKRSGANVLTF
- | - | TRBJ2-2 | TRBV2 | TGTGCCAGCAGCCAATCGGTAGGGTACACCGGGGAGCTGTTTTTT | CASSQSVGYTGELFF
- | - | TRBJ2-4 | TRBV19 | TGTGCCAGTAGTGGCGACCCAAAGGGGGCCAAAAACATTCAGTACTTC | CASSGDPKGAKNIQYF
- | - | TRBJ1-6 | TRBV6-6 | TGTGCCAGCAGTTACTCATGGGGGCAGAATTCACCCCTCCACTTT | CASSYSWGQNSPLHF
- | - | TRBJ1-2 | TRBV27 | TGTGCCAGCCGGGGGTTTAACTATGGCTACACCTTC | CASRGFNYGYTF